A selection of T cell receptor beta chains follows, all from one sample in a study of human T cells and chemical hapten exposure. TCRdb passed the RACE reads through MiXCR, listing each CDR3 protein once. The data show 150,000 to 200,000 distinct CDR3 sequences, nearly 30% seen once. The specimen comprised whole blood, sampled in connection with sensitization to the hapten diphenylcyclopropenone (DPC). These receptors were collected from a woman aged 30 to 39 with alopecia areata. Some clones in this sample may be carry-over from other donors' samples. CDR3s include the opening cysteine and the closing phenylalanine or tryptophan. D genes are given only for firm matches. Some rows have no size entry. The others give once, few or many, or a class for an expanded clone.

clone size,V gene,J gene,D gene,CDR3 protein,CDR3 DNA
-,TRBV9,TRBJ1-2,-,CASTNSGGEWSPYGYTF,TGTGCCAGCACCAACTCGGGCGGCGAATGGAGCCCCTATGGCTACACCTTC
few,TRBV29-1,TRBJ2-1,-,CSVTVARNEQFF,TGCAGCGTTACGGTAGCGAGAAATGAGCAGTTCTTC
few,TRBV7-2,TRBJ1-1,-,CASRTGTTNTEAFF,TGTGCCAGCCGAACCGGGACAACGAACACTGAAGCTTTCTTT
-,TRBV29-1,TRBJ2-3,-,CSVAVADTQYF,TGCAGCGTTGCGGTGGCAGATACGCAGTATTTT
-,TRBV11-2,TRBJ2-4,TRBD2,CASSSYQGGITQYF,TGTGCCAGCAGCTCCTACCAGGGAGGGATTACTCAGTACTTC
few,TRBV29-1,TRBJ2-3,-,CSVAPGTSTDTQYF,TGCAGCGTGGCCCCCGGGACCAGCACAGATACGCAGTATTTT
-,TRBV9,TRBJ1-6,-,CASSVGPPWSGTPLHF,TGTGCCAGCAGCGTAGGCCCTCCATGGAGTGGGACACCCCTCCACTTT
-,TRBV28,TRBJ2-2,-,CASSPGSNTGELFF,TGTGCCAGCTCGCCAGGGTCGAACACCGGGGAGCTGTTTTTT
-,TRBV4-2,TRBJ1-6,-,CASSQEAGEGPLHF,TGTGCCAGCAGCCAAGAGGCTGGAGAGGGGCCCCTCCACTTT
-,TRBV18,TRBJ1-1,TRBD1,CASSPPGQNNEAFF,TGTGCCAGCTCACCACCGGGACAGAACAATGAAGCTTTCTTT
-,TRBV15,TRBJ1-5,-,CATSRDLGSEQPQHF,TGTGCCACCAGCAGAGATCTCGGCAGCGAACAGCCCCAGCATTTT
-,TRBV19,TRBJ2-1,-,CASSPRAGAYNEQFF,TGTGCCAGTAGTCCAAGGGCAGGGGCCTACAATGAGCAGTTCTTC
few,TRBV29-1,TRBJ2-1,TRBD2,CSVEGRRGGLNEQFF,TGCAGCGTTGAAGGTCGGCGGGGGGGCCTCAATGAGCAGTTCTTC
few,TRBV20-1,TRBJ2-1,-,CSVRDTWEFF,TGCAGTGTTCGGGACACCTGGGAGTTCTTC
few,TRBV5-1,TRBJ2-5,-,CASSFLSGDRETQYF,TGCGCCAGCAGCTTCCTAAGCGGAGACCGAGAGACCCAGTACTTC
-,TRBV28,TRBJ1-2,TRBD1,CASRGQGRANYGYTF,TGTGCCAGCAGAGGACAGGGTCGAGCTAACTATGGCTACACCTTC
once,TRBV20-1,TRBJ2-7,-,CSARRGPNEQYF,TGCAGTGCTAGACGAGGGCCCAACGAGCAGTACTTC
-,TRBV29-1,TRBJ2-5,-,CSVEISVETQYF,TGCAGCGTTGAGATTTCCGTGGAGACCCAGTACTTC
-,TRBV7-9,TRBJ2-7,TRBD2,CASSLGLAGDDEQYF,TGTGCCAGCAGCTTAGGACTAGCGGGGGACGACGAGCAGTACTTC
-,TRBV5-1,TRBJ2-7,-,CASSSFPNYEQYF,TGCGCCAGCAGCTCCTTCCCGAACTACGAGCAGTACTTC
few,TRBV7-8,TRBJ1-5,-,CASSLVVGHQPQHF,TGTGCCAGCAGCTTAGTTGTGGGGCATCAGCCCCAGCATTTT
once,TRBV7-9,TRBJ1-1,-,CASSLSGTMNTEAFF,TGTGCCAGCAGCTTGTCAGGGACAATGAACACTGAAGCTTTCTTT
-,TRBV19,TRBJ1-5,-,CASSIGFDQPQHF,TGTGCCAGTAGTATCGGCTTCGATCAGCCCCAGCATTTT
-,TRBV4-3,TRBJ2-7,TRBD1,CASSQAGGWGEQYF,TGCGCCAGCAGCCAAGCAGGGGGCTGGGGTGAGCAGTACTTC
-,TRBV18,TRBJ1-1,-,CASSPGVTEAFF,TGTGCCAGCTCACCGGGGGTCACTGAAGCTTTCTTT
few,TRBV2,TRBJ2-1,TRBD2,CASTREGMGNEQFF,TGTGCCAGCACCAGGGAGGGGATGGGCAATGAGCAGTTCTTC
-,TRBV7-2,TRBJ2-7,TRBD1,CASSQGAPGQDEQYF,TGTGCCAGCAGCCAGGGAGCCCCGGGACAGGATGAGCAGTACTTC
few,TRBV7-2,TRBJ2-1,TRBD2,CASSSGLAGTNEQFF,TGTGCCAGCAGCTCAGGACTAGCGGGGACCAATGAGCAGTTCTTC
-,TRBV6-5,TRBJ1-3,TRBD1,CASSYKGARGNTIYF,TGTGCCAGCAGTTATAAGGGGGCTAGGGGAAACACCATATATTTT
many,TRBV18,TRBJ2-7,-,CASSPAGYEQYF,TGTGCCAGCTCCCCGGCTGGGTACGAGCAGTACTTC
few,TRBV7-2,TRBJ2-7,-,CASSFLPSYEQYF,TGTGCCAGCAGCTTCTTACCCTCCTACGAGCAGTACTTC
few,TRBV5-6,TRBJ2-2,TRBD1,CASSLKQGANTGELFF,TGTGCCAGCAGCTTGAAACAGGGGGCCAACACCGGGGAGCTGTTTTTT
few,TRBV7-8,TRBJ2-1,-,CASSTVGGRGEQFF,TGTGCCAGCAGTACCGTGGGGGGGCGCGGTGAGCAGTTCTTC
many,TRBV28,TRBJ1-1,-,CASSFPTEAFF,TGTGCCAGCAGTTTCCCCACTGAAGCTTTCTTT
few,TRBV5-4,TRBJ2-2,TRBD2,CASSLTGGGHTGELFF,TGTGCCAGCAGCTTGACGGGGGGGGGCCACACCGGGGAGCTGTTTTTT
few,TRBV5-4,TRBJ1-6,-,CASSIDTYNSPLHF,TGTGCCAGCAGCATAGACACCTATAATTCACCCCTCCACTTT
-,TRBV7-2,TRBJ2-2,TRBD2,CASSSAHYREGRTGELFF,TGTGCCAGCAGCTCAGCCCACTATCGGGAGGGCCGGACCGGGGAGCTGTTTTTT
-,TRBV10-3,TRBJ2-7,-,CAISESPGTYEQYF,TGTGCCATCAGTGAGTCGCCTGGAACTTACGAGCAGTACTTC
-,TRBV6-2/TRBV6-3,TRBJ1-5,-,CASRIRGDQPQHF,TGTGCCAGCAGGATAAGGGGGGATCAGCCCCAGCATTTT
-,TRBV5-1,TRBJ1-2,TRBD1,CASSLPQGNYGYTF,TGCGCCAGCAGCTTGCCACAGGGGAACTATGGCTACACCTTC
once,TRBV7-8,TRBJ2-2,-,CASSLPQARVTGELFF,TGTGCCAGCAGCTTACCACAGGCTCGGGTGACCGGGGAGCTGTTTTTT
few,TRBV16,TRBJ2-1,TRBD2,CASSQITSAPNSYNEQFF,TGTGCCAGCAGCCAAATAACTAGCGCCCCTAACTCCTACAATGAGCAGTTCTTC
few,TRBV12-3/TRBV12-4,TRBJ2-7,TRBD2,CASSWTSGGGAVEQYF,TGTGCCAGCAGCTGGACTAGCGGAGGTGGGGCGGTCGAGCAGTACTTC
many,TRBV27,TRBJ1-6,TRBD1,CASSTTTGTGIENSPLHF,TGTGCCAGCAGTACAACTACCGGGACAGGGATCGAAAATTCACCCCTCCACTTT
-,TRBV20-1,TRBJ2-5,TRBD2,CSAPQLAGGLSETQYF,TGCAGTGCTCCCCAACTAGCGGGAGGGTTATCAGAGACCCAGTACTTC
few,TRBV5-1,TRBJ2-5,-,CASSLLDTQETQYF,TGCGCCAGCAGCTTGCTGGACACCCAAGAGACCCAGTACTTC
-,TRBV5-1,TRBJ1-1,-,CASSLDWGGTEAFF,TGCGCCAGCAGCTTGGATTGGGGTGGGACTGAAGCTTTCTTT
-,TRBV2,TRBJ2-2,TRBD2,CASSEALAGRGELFF,TGTGCCAGCAGTGAAGCGCTAGCGGGGCGGGGGGAGCTGTTTTTT
few,TRBV6-6,TRBJ1-3,-,CASIRVASSGNTIYF,TGTGCCAGCATTCGGGTTGCGAGCTCTGGAAACACCATATATTTT
few,TRBV12-3/TRBV12-4,TRBJ1-6,TRBD1,CASSGQDVATSSPLHF,TGTGCCAGCAGCGGACAGGACGTGGCTACAAGTTCACCCCTCCACTTT
-,TRBV5-5,TRBJ1-1,-,CASSLQQNTEAFF,TGTGCCAGCAGCCTGCAACAGAACACTGAAGCTTTCTTT
-,TRBV5-4,TRBJ2-5,-,CASSLADGETQYF,TGTGCCAGCAGCTTAGCTGATGGTGAGACCCAGTACTTC
-,TRBV6-1,TRBJ1-1,-,CASCRDGGGRAEAFF,TGTGCCAGCTGCCGGGACGGCGGCGGGAGGGCTGAAGCTTTCTTT
-,TRBV20-1,TRBJ1-6,-,CSASTGDNSPLHF,TGCAGTGCTAGCACAGGCGATAATTCACCCCTCCACTTT